Below, 8 T cell receptor beta chains from the same sample are listed, as sequenced in a study of brain T cells in children with intractable seizures. Time point of the sample: blood from clinic visit 5 months post-surgery; TSC patient then seizure free. Data came from immunoSEQ multiplex PCR; TCRdb stores just in-frame clones and leaves some out. The sample records 340,000 or so clones, approximately 93% being singletons. Sequencing used peripheral blood, obtained about 5 months after surgery. Source of these receptors: a boy in the first two years of life with tuberous sclerosis and intractable seizures.

V is TRBV5-6 and J is TRBJ2-5, with a possible D match to TRBD2 (6 bases). The CDR3 has 14 amino acids. Looked up from germline, CDR1 is SGHDT and CDR2 is YYEEEE. Between the trimmed V and J ends, which lost 2 bases and 0 bases, there was a span of 8 bases. Written as DNA, the CDR3 is TGTGCCAGCAGCTTACGGGGGTACCAAGAGACCCAGTACTTC. Protein product: CASSLRGYQETQYF.

The chain has TRBV11-2 and TRBJ2-7, with 7 bases lining up with TRBD1. V was pared by 0 bases and J by 6 bases, with 14 bases of the junction left unmatched. This CDR3 is built from 17 residues. Germline-derived CDR1 and CDR2 are SGHAT and FQNNGV. CDR3 sequence reads: CASSLEVSEGAEFEQYF. In DNA form, the CDR3 reads TGTGCCAGCAGCTTAGAAGTCTCCGAGGGGGCCGAGTTCGAGCAGTACTTC.

This clone occurred once. The chain is built from TRBV5-4 and TRBJ1-2; TRBD1 might be the D (5 bases). V lost 4 bases, J lost 5 bases, and 15 bases lay in between. This CDR3 has 14 amino acids. Germline CDR1 is SGHNT and CDR2 is YYREEE (reference sequence). The CDR3, as DNA: TGTGCCAGCAGCGTGGGGACGGAATTTTATGGCTACACCTTC. This gives the protein CASSVGTEFYGYTF.

The genes are TRBV7-9 and TRBJ2-2, with a possible D match to TRBD1 (6 bases). The CDR3 covers 14 residues. Trimming stripped 4 bases from V and 1 base from J, with 7 bases between. Germline-derived CDR1 and CDR2 are SEHNR and FQNEAQ (reference sequence). CDR3 region: CASSSGQNTGELFF. CDR3 in DNA: TGTGCCAGCAGCTCGGGACAGAACACCGGGGAGCTGTTTTTT.

The chain is built from TRBV7-9 and TRBJ2-5; TRBD1 agrees at 7 bases. Unmatched junction bases numbered 11, after V lost 3 bases and J lost 4 bases. The CDR3 has 16 residues. Per germline, CDR1 SEHNR and CDR2 FQNEAQ (reference sequence). CDR3: CASSLGQGVTGETQYF. The DNA of the CDR3 is TGTGCCAGCAGCTTGGGTCAGGGGGTTACGGGAGAGACCCAGTACTTC.

The rearrangement uses TRBV3-1 (or the pseudogene TRBV3-2) and TRBJ2-7; D uncertain. V lost 0 bases and J lost 6, with 12 bases in between. Germline V gene sequence: CDR1 LGHDT, CDR2 YNNKEL (reference sequence). The CDR3 covers 14 residues. The CDR3: CASSQDTARREQYF. CDR3 DNA sequence: TGTGCCAGCAGCCAAGATACAGCCCGCCGCGAGCAGTACTTC.

This clone was found a few times. The chain has TRBV7-9 and TRBJ1-1; 8 nucleotides align to TRBD1. CDR1 is SEHNR, CDR2 FQNEAQ, per germline (reference sequence). With 1 base clipped from V and 0 bases from J, the junction kept 7 bases outside the gene matches. The CDR3 sequence is 17 residues long. This CDR3 is CASSLDRDRIMNTEAFF. In DNA form, the CDR3 reads TGTGCCAGCAGCTTAGACCGGGACAGGATTATGAACACTGAAGCTTTCTTT.

The chain employs TRBV5-6 and TRBJ2-2, with a possible D match to TRBD2 (5 bases). Germline V lookup: CDR1 SGHDT, CDR2 YYEEEE. V gave up 4 bases and J gave up 5 bases, with 12 bases separating them. CDR3 length: 14 amino acids. The CDR3 protein is CASSPTGRTGELFF. The CDR3, as DNA: TGTGCCAGCAGCCCGACGGGGAGAACCGGGGAGCTGTTTTTT.